Included here is one TCR beta chain sequence, with context. This sample was taken from a study of Ad26.COV2.S vaccination and SARS-CoV-2 variants. The treatment was: 15 to 20 received Ad26.COV2.S at low or high dose, single or two shots; several received placebo; per-sample allocation not given. The samples date from day 63 after the first vaccine or placebo injection. The individual, an adult aged 18-55 years, was a donor in Boston. Produced via immunoSEQ multiplex PCR; TCRdb's table is partial and in-frame only. The sample records around 400,000 clones, around 91% being singletons. The CDR3 extends over 16 amino acids. V gave up 0 bases and J gave up 0 bases, with 10 bases separating them. CDR1 is SGHKS, CDR2 YYEKEE, per germline (reference sequence).

The sequence was collected from a person between 18 and 65 years old who received the Ad26.COV2.S COVID-19 vaccine or a placebo. This chain joins TRBV5-5 and TRBJ1-3; the D is unclear. This sample comprised peripheral blood, obtained in a trial of Ad26.COV2.S vaccine versus placebo. For the CDR3, the DNA is TGTGCCAGCAGCTTGGGGCAGTGGAACTCTGGAAACACCATATATTTT. Protein: CASSLGQWNSGNTIYF.